This T cell receptor (beta chain) was found in a study of human T cells and chemical hapten exposure. Time point defined: pre-sensitization, week 0. Treatment of the sample: therapeutic diphenylcyclopropenone sensitization with weekly scalp DPC. This clonotype is categorized as medium-sized. CDR1 is SNHLY, CDR2 FYNNEI, per germline. The J segment lost 0 bases and the V segment lost 5 bases, leaving 3 bases of the junction unmatched. The CDR3 covers 15 residues. TCRdb fed the RACE reads into MiXCR, producing one record per CDR3 protein. Among around 300,000 distinct CDR3 sequences listed, approximately 8% were seen once.

The chain uses TRBV2 and TRBJ1-5; 8 bases match TRBD1. The specimen was whole blood, collected in connection with sensitization to the hapten diphenylcyclopropenone (DPC). The TCR comes from a man aged 18 to 35 with alopecia areata. Some clones in this sample may be carry-over from other donors' samples. CDR3 in DNA: TGTGCCAGCAGTTTACAGGGGGATAGCAATCAGCCCCAGCATTTT. It translates to CASSLQGDSNQPQHF.